The subject of this entry is one T cell receptor beta chain. This sample was taken from a study of identical twins. Looked up from germline, CDR1 is SGHRS and CDR2 is YFSETQ. Trimming at V came to 4 bases and at J to 4 bases, leaving 7 bases not matched to a gene. This CDR3 region has 16 residues. After template switching added a universal primer site, the resulting cDNA carried unique molecular identifiers. A single record per CDR3 protein comes from TCRdb applying MiXCR to the 5' RACE reads. The profile covers 450,000 or so distinct CDR3 sequences, with 12% to 15% appearing a single time and roughly 0.56% taken by the ten largest. The data also belong to a second study, concerning yellow fever vaccine responses in identical twins.

Sequencing was done on a sample of CD4+ T cells sorted from blood. This receptor was identified in a woman aged 18-35 years in good health. The chain links TRBV5-1 to TRBJ2-3; 12 nucleotides align to TRBD2. The CDR3 region is CASSGRGLAGPDTQYF. The CDR3 DNA reads TGCGCCAGCAGCGGCCGCGGACTAGCGGGACCAGATACGCAGTATTTT.